The subject of this entry is one TCR beta chain. In the authors' workflow: Amplification of reference gene primers was used by the study to estimate nucleated cell counts. Using immunoSEQ multiplex PCR, the repertoire was profiled, and TCRdb retains in-frame clones only, with some absent. From that table come the V and J calls and clone size; the DNA was used to work out D and trimming. The sample yields approximately 120,000 clones, 70% to 80% seen once. Per germline, CDR1 MNHEY and CDR2 SVGAGI. V lost 4 bases, J lost 2 bases, and 9 bases lay in between. This CDR3 spans 13 amino acids. This specimen comes from a study of blood T cell repertoires in COVID-19. About the research overall: Donors in the United States, Italy and Spain gave samples during acute or convalescent COVID-19. T cells, B-cell-depleted T cells, or PBMCs provided the cDNA or gDNA that served as material.

The gene calls are TRBV6-5 and TRBJ2-7; perhaps TRBD2 as D (5 bases). The sequencing sample was made of peripheral blood. This sequence was found in a human donor in a cohort sampled during active COVID-19. The CDR3 nucleotides are TGTGCCAGCAGTTTCGAAGCGGCCTACGAGCAGTACTTC. Its translation is CASSFEAAYEQYF.